These 30 T cell receptor beta chains were all obtained from the same sample, sequenced in a study of T cell responses to AZD1222 COVID-19 vaccine. Assay used: immunoSEQ multiplex PCR; TCRdb lists only in-frame clones, some missing. The table includes around 130,000 clones, roughly 92% detected once. This material consisted of peripheral blood, taken on day 0 of AZD1222 vaccination. The receptors were sampled from an adult in good health.

V gene TRBV13 combines with J gene TRBJ2-3; D might be TRBD1 (6 bases). Trimming took off 4 bases at V and 1 base at J, with 9 bases between the two ends. The germline V gene encodes CDR1 PRHDT and CDR2 FYEKMQ (reference sequence). The CDR3 is made up of 14 amino acids. CDR3 sequence (DNA): TGTGCCAGCAGCTCAGGGGTGGGCACAGATACGCAGTATTTT. Protein: CASSSGVGTDTQYF.

The rearrangement uses TRBV10-3 and TRBJ2-7; 10 nucleotides match TRBD1. This CDR3 is 16 amino acids long. Per germline, CDR1 ENHRY and CDR2 SYGVKD. The J segment lost 2 bases and the V segment lost 0 bases, leaving 4 bases of the junction unmatched. DNA of the CDR3: TGTGCCATCAGTGAGTCGCCAGGGACAGGGGCCTACGAGCAGTACGTC. Its protein product is CAISESPGTGAYEQYV.

The rearrangement uses TRBV7-9 and TRBJ1-1, with 8 bases that match TRBD1. The junction had 6 bases not matched to a gene; V was cut back by 4 bases and J by 2 bases. This CDR3 has 15 residues. Germline V gene lookup returns CDR1 SEHNR and CDR2 FQNEAQ (reference sequence). In DNA form, the CDR3 reads TGTGCCAGCAGCTCAGGGACAGGATTAAACACTGAAGCTTTCTTT. This gives the protein CASSSGTGLNTEAFF.

The rearrangement uses TRBV5-5 and TRBJ1-2; no clear D gene. V gave up 0 bases and J gave up 8 bases, with 11 bases separating them. This CDR3 contains 13 residues. Germline V gene data show CDR1 as SGHKS and CDR2 as YYEKEE (reference sequence). The CDR3 loop reads CASSLDGPSGYTF. Here the CDR3 DNA reads TGTGCCAGCAGCTTGGATGGGCCGTCGGGCTACACCTTC.

The chain has TRBV4-3 and TRBJ2-1, with 9 bases that match TRBD2. The CDR3 runs 15 residues. V dropped 3 bases and J dropped 5; count of bases not matched to a gene: 5. Per germline, CDR1 LGHNA and CDR2 YSLEER. CDR3 sequence (DNA): TGCGCCAGCAGCCAGCTAGCGGGAACAAACAATGAGCAGTTCTTC. Translation gives CASSQLAGTNNEQFF.

The chain joins TRBV5-1 to TRBJ2-6; D is possibly TRBD2 (5 bases). Trimming took off 3 bases at V and 4 bases at J, with 14 bases between the two ends. Per germline, CDR1 SGHRS and CDR2 YFSETQ. The CDR3 runs 16 residues. The CDR3 nucleotides are TGCGCCAGCAGCTCCAACCCGGGGTCAGGGGCCAACGTCCTGACTTTC. This gives the protein CASSSNPGSGANVLTF.

The chain joins TRBV6-2 or TRBV6-3 to TRBJ1-2; perhaps TRBD1 as D (5 bases). The CDR3 is 14 residues long. V lost 0 bases and J 4 bases, leaving 9 bases between the germline ends. Germline assignment: CDR1 MNHEY and CDR2 SVGEGT. CDR3 DNA sequence: TGTGCCAGCAGTTACTCCCAGGGTATCTATGGCTACACCTTC. Translation gives CASSYSQGIYGYTF.

The V call is TRBV6-1, the J call TRBJ2-7; D not certain. Looked up from germline, CDR1 is MNHNS and CDR2 is SASEGT. Trimming cost V 1 base and J 1 base, with 11 bases left between them. This CDR3 contains 15 residues. The CDR3 bases are TGTGCCAGCAGTGAAGGGTCGGCTAGATCCTACGAGCAGTACGTC. Protein: CASSEGSARSYEQYV.

V gene TRBV30 combines with J gene TRBJ1-3; no definite D call. The V end was cut by 0 bases, the J end by 5 bases, with 11 bases between. This CDR3 is built from 14 residues. Germline values: CDR1 GTSNPN, CDR2 SVGIG (reference sequence). Here the CDR3 reads CAWSVLQSRNTIYF. The CDR3 nucleotides read TGTGCCTGGAGTGTACTCCAGTCTAGAAACACCATATATTTT.

The J gene is TRBJ1-1, the V gene TRBV5-6; no reliable D call. V gave up 3 bases and J gave up 1 base, with 10 bases separating them. Looked up from germline, CDR1 is SGHDT and CDR2 is YYEEEE. The CDR3 contains 14 residues. The CDR3 DNA reads as TGTGCCAGCAGCTGGCAAGGAACGAACACTGAAGCTTTCTTT. Protein sequence: CASSWQGTNTEAFF.

This clone was seen just once. CDR3: CASSMRQGINIQYF. CDR3 sequence (DNA): TGTGCCAGTAGTATGCGGCAGGGAATAAACATTCAGTACTTC. The chain links TRBV19 to TRBJ2-4; a weak D match, TRBD1 (5 bases). V dropped 3 bases and J dropped 6 bases, with 12 bases sitting between them. The germline V gene has CDR1 LNHDA and CDR2 SQIVND (reference sequence). This CDR3 is 14 amino acids long.

The chain carries TRBV19 and TRBJ2-1; TRBD1 is a possible D gene (5 bases). This CDR3 is 13 amino acids long. Germline values: CDR1 LNHDA, CDR2 SQIVND (reference sequence). V lost 6 bases to trimming and J lost 9 bases, with 15 bases between them. The CDR3 loop reads CASSRMGLAEQFF. The CDR3 nucleotides read TGTGCCAGTAGCCGAATGGGGCTGGCTGAGCAGTTCTTC. The whole variable domain, remainder taken from reference TRBV19 and TRBJ2-1, is DGGITQSPKYLFRKEGQNVTLSCEQNLNHDAMYWYRQDPGQGLRLIYYSQIVNDFQKGDIAEGYSVSREKKESFPLTVTSAQKNPTAFYLCASSRMGLAEQFFGPGTRLTVL.

V is TRBV2 and J is TRBJ2-2; a weak D match, TRBD1 (6 bases). Trimming cost V 11 bases and J 7 bases, with 23 bases left between them. The CDR3 covers 15 residues. The V gene's germline CDR1 is SNHLY and CDR2 FYNNEI. The chain's CDR3 is CAVTRDRSNDGELFF. The CDR3 DNA reads as TGTGCCGTGACCCGCGACAGGTCGAACGACGGGGAGCTGTTTTTT.

The rearrangement uses TRBV12-3 or TRBV12-4 and TRBJ2-3; TRBD2 is a possible D gene (5 bases). The ends were cut back, 8 bases at V and 4 bases at J, with 13 bases in the middle. The CDR3 is made up of 13 amino acids. The DNA of the CDR3 is TGTGCCAGCCAATTAAGAGGGCCAGATACGCAGTATTTT. It encodes CASQLRGPDTQYF.

V usage is TRBV30 and J usage is TRBJ2-7; D might be TRBD2 (5 bases). Germline V gene sequence: CDR1 GTSNPN, CDR2 SVGIG (reference sequence). Trimming pared 3 bases from V and 4 bases from J, leaving 7 bases between. The CDR3 contains 11 residues. Written as DNA, the CDR3 is TGTGCCTGGAGCGGACTGTACGAGCAGTACTTC. Translation: CAWSGLYEQYF.

V gene TRBV5-1 combines with J gene TRBJ1-2; TRBD1 matches 10 bases. Germline V gives CDR1 SGHRS, CDR2 YFSETQ. The CDR3 consists of 13 residues. The ends lost 4 bases at V and 6 bases at J; junction bases unmatched: 3. The CDR3 is CASSQTGGDGYTF. CDR3 DNA: TGCGCCAGCAGCCAGACAGGGGGCGATGGCTACACCTTC.

The V and J genes are TRBV14 and TRBJ2-3, with 11 bases that match TRBD2. The CDR3 sequence is 17 residues long. V was clipped by 4 bases and J by 0 bases; unmatched bases: 6. Germline V lookup: CDR1 SGHDN, CDR2 FVKESK. CDR3 DNA sequence: TGTGCCAGCAGCCGCCGACTAGCGGGGCACAGCACAGATACGCAGTATTTT. It yields the protein CASSRRLAGHSTDTQYF.

The DNA for the CDR3 is TGTGCCATCAGTGATCCAACAGGGGGGAAGTACAATGAGCAGTTCTTC. Protein sequence: CAISDPTGGKYNEQFF. The chain combines TRBV10-3 with TRBJ2-1; 8 nucleotides agree with TRBD1. V shed 3 bases, J shed 4 bases, and the junction held 8 bases outside the gene matches. Germline assignment: CDR1 ENHRY and CDR2 SYGVKD. The CDR3 loop spans 16 amino acids.

As DNA, the CDR3 is TGTGCCAGTAGTATAGGTAGACACCTGAACACTGAAGCTTTCTTT. Encoded protein: CASSIGRHLNTEAFF. This chain uses TRBV19 with TRBJ1-1, with D uncertain. Germline-derived CDR1 and CDR2 are LNHDA and SQIVND (reference sequence). CDR3 length: 15 residues. Between the trimmed V and J ends, which lost 1 base and 0 bases, there was a span of 9 bases.

The rearrangement links TRBV2 to TRBJ1-2; D may be TRBD1 (5 bases). CDR1 SNHLY and CDR2 FYNNEI come from the germline V gene. This CDR3 contains 15 residues. V lost 1 base and J lost 4, with 13 bases in between. CDR3 residues: CASSEDRSPVYGYTF. The CDR3 DNA is TGTGCCAGCAGTGAAGACAGGAGCCCCGTCTATGGCTACACCTTC.

V and J are TRBV19 and TRBJ1-5; 9 bases fit TRBD1. There are 15 residues in the CDR3. V gave up 5 bases and J gave up 2 bases; unmatched junction bases: 4. Germline CDR1 is LNHDA and CDR2 is SQIVND (reference sequence). CDR3 bases: TGTGCCAGTAGTCCGGACAGGGGTGGCAATCAGCCCCAGCATTTT. Encoded protein: CASSPDRGGNQPQHF.

The V gene is TRBV5-1, the J gene TRBJ1-2, with D possibly TRBD1 on 6 matching bases. Per germline, CDR1 SGHRS and CDR2 YFSETQ. The V end lost 4 bases, the J end lost 4 bases, and 17 bases lay between the germline ends. The CDR3 runs to 15 residues. CDR3 nucleotides: TGCGCCAGCAGCGAAGGGAGCAGGGGAGGCTATGGCTACACCTTC. Protein product: CASSEGSRGGYGYTF.

The table lists this clone with a count of one. This chain links TRBV5-4 with TRBJ2-7; TRBD1 matches at 9 bases. CDR1 and CDR2 from the germline V gene are SGHNT and YYREEE (reference sequence). This CDR3 has 15 amino acids. The trim removed 4 bases at V and 4 bases at J, leaving 9 bases unmatched. The CDR3 DNA sequence: TGTGCCAGCAGCCATCCGGGACAGGGTCTTTACGAGCAGTACTTC. It codes for CASSHPGQGLYEQYF.

In regard to this clone: The junction differs from germline at one of its ends, possibly a read error. The CDR3 DNA is TGTGCTAGCAGCCGGGACTCCTCAGATACGCAGTATTTT. Translating it yields CASSRDSSDTQYF. J is TRBJ2-3 and V is TRBV7-7; D may be TRBD2 (6 bases). The CDR3 covers 13 residues. Per the germline V gene, CDR1 is SSHAT and CDR2 is FNYEAQ (reference sequence).

Turning to this clone: At one of its ends the junction is not consistent with the germline gene, which may arise from a read error. The chain employs TRBV27 and TRBJ1-1; 8 positions match TRBD1. Germline CDR1 reads MNHEY; CDR2 reads SMNVEV (reference sequence). The CDR3 runs to 16 residues. The chain's CDR3 is CASSLSPWTGTTEAFF. CDR3 bases: TGTGCCAGCAGTCTATCTCCATGGACAGGGACCACTGAAGCTTTCTTT.

This clone was seen just once. The chain joins TRBV2 to TRBJ1-5; 10 bases align to TRBD1. Per germline, CDR1 SNHLY and CDR2 FYNNEI. V lost 6 bases to trimming and J lost 6 bases; unmatched junction nucleotides: 8. There are 15 residues in the CDR3. CDR3 in amino acids: CASRGDRGVGQPQHF. Written as DNA, the CDR3 is TGTGCCAGCAGGGGGGACAGGGGAGTCGGTCAGCCCCAGCATTTT.

The chain recombines TRBV5-4 with TRBJ1-2; D might be TRBD1 (6 bases). Deletions cut 0 bases from V and 5 bases from J, with 8 bases between. This CDR3 region has 13 residues. CDR1 is SGHNT, CDR2 YYREEE, per germline (reference sequence). The CDR3: CASSLDRVYGYTF. CDR3 DNA: TGTGCCAGCAGCTTGGACAGGGTATATGGCTACACCTTC.

DNA of the CDR3: TGTGCCAGCAGCCAAGCGGCAGGGGCAAGGAGGACTGAAGCTTTCTTT. This codes for CASSQAAGARRTEAFF. The V and J genes are TRBV3-1 (or the pseudogene TRBV3-2) and TRBJ1-1; D perhaps matches TRBD1 (6 bases). From germline, CDR1 is LGHDT and CDR2 YNNKEL (reference sequence). Trimming shortened V by 1 base and J by 5 bases, and 17 bases separated the two germline ends. This CDR3 contains 16 residues.

This clone occurred a few times. The V call is TRBV14, the J call TRBJ2-1, with 11 nucleotides matching TRBD2. The CDR3 covers 16 residues. V shed 1 base, J shed 10 bases, and the junction held 9 bases outside the gene matches. Germline V CDR1 and CDR2: SGHDN, FVKESK. In DNA form, the CDR3 reads TGTGCCAGCAGCCAAGGCGGTAGCGGGAGGGCCCAAGAGCAGTTCTTC. This encodes CASSQGGSGRAQEQFF.

The chain couples TRBV30 to TRBJ2-1; 8 bases match TRBD2. V shed 0 bases and J 8 bases; nucleotides not matched to a gene: 9. From germline, CDR1 is GTSNPN and CDR2 SVGIG (reference sequence). The CDR3 is 15 residues long. CDR3 coding DNA: TGTGCCTGGAGTGTACTGGGACTAGAGATCGATGAGCAGTTCTTC. Translating gives CAWSVLGLEIDEQFF.